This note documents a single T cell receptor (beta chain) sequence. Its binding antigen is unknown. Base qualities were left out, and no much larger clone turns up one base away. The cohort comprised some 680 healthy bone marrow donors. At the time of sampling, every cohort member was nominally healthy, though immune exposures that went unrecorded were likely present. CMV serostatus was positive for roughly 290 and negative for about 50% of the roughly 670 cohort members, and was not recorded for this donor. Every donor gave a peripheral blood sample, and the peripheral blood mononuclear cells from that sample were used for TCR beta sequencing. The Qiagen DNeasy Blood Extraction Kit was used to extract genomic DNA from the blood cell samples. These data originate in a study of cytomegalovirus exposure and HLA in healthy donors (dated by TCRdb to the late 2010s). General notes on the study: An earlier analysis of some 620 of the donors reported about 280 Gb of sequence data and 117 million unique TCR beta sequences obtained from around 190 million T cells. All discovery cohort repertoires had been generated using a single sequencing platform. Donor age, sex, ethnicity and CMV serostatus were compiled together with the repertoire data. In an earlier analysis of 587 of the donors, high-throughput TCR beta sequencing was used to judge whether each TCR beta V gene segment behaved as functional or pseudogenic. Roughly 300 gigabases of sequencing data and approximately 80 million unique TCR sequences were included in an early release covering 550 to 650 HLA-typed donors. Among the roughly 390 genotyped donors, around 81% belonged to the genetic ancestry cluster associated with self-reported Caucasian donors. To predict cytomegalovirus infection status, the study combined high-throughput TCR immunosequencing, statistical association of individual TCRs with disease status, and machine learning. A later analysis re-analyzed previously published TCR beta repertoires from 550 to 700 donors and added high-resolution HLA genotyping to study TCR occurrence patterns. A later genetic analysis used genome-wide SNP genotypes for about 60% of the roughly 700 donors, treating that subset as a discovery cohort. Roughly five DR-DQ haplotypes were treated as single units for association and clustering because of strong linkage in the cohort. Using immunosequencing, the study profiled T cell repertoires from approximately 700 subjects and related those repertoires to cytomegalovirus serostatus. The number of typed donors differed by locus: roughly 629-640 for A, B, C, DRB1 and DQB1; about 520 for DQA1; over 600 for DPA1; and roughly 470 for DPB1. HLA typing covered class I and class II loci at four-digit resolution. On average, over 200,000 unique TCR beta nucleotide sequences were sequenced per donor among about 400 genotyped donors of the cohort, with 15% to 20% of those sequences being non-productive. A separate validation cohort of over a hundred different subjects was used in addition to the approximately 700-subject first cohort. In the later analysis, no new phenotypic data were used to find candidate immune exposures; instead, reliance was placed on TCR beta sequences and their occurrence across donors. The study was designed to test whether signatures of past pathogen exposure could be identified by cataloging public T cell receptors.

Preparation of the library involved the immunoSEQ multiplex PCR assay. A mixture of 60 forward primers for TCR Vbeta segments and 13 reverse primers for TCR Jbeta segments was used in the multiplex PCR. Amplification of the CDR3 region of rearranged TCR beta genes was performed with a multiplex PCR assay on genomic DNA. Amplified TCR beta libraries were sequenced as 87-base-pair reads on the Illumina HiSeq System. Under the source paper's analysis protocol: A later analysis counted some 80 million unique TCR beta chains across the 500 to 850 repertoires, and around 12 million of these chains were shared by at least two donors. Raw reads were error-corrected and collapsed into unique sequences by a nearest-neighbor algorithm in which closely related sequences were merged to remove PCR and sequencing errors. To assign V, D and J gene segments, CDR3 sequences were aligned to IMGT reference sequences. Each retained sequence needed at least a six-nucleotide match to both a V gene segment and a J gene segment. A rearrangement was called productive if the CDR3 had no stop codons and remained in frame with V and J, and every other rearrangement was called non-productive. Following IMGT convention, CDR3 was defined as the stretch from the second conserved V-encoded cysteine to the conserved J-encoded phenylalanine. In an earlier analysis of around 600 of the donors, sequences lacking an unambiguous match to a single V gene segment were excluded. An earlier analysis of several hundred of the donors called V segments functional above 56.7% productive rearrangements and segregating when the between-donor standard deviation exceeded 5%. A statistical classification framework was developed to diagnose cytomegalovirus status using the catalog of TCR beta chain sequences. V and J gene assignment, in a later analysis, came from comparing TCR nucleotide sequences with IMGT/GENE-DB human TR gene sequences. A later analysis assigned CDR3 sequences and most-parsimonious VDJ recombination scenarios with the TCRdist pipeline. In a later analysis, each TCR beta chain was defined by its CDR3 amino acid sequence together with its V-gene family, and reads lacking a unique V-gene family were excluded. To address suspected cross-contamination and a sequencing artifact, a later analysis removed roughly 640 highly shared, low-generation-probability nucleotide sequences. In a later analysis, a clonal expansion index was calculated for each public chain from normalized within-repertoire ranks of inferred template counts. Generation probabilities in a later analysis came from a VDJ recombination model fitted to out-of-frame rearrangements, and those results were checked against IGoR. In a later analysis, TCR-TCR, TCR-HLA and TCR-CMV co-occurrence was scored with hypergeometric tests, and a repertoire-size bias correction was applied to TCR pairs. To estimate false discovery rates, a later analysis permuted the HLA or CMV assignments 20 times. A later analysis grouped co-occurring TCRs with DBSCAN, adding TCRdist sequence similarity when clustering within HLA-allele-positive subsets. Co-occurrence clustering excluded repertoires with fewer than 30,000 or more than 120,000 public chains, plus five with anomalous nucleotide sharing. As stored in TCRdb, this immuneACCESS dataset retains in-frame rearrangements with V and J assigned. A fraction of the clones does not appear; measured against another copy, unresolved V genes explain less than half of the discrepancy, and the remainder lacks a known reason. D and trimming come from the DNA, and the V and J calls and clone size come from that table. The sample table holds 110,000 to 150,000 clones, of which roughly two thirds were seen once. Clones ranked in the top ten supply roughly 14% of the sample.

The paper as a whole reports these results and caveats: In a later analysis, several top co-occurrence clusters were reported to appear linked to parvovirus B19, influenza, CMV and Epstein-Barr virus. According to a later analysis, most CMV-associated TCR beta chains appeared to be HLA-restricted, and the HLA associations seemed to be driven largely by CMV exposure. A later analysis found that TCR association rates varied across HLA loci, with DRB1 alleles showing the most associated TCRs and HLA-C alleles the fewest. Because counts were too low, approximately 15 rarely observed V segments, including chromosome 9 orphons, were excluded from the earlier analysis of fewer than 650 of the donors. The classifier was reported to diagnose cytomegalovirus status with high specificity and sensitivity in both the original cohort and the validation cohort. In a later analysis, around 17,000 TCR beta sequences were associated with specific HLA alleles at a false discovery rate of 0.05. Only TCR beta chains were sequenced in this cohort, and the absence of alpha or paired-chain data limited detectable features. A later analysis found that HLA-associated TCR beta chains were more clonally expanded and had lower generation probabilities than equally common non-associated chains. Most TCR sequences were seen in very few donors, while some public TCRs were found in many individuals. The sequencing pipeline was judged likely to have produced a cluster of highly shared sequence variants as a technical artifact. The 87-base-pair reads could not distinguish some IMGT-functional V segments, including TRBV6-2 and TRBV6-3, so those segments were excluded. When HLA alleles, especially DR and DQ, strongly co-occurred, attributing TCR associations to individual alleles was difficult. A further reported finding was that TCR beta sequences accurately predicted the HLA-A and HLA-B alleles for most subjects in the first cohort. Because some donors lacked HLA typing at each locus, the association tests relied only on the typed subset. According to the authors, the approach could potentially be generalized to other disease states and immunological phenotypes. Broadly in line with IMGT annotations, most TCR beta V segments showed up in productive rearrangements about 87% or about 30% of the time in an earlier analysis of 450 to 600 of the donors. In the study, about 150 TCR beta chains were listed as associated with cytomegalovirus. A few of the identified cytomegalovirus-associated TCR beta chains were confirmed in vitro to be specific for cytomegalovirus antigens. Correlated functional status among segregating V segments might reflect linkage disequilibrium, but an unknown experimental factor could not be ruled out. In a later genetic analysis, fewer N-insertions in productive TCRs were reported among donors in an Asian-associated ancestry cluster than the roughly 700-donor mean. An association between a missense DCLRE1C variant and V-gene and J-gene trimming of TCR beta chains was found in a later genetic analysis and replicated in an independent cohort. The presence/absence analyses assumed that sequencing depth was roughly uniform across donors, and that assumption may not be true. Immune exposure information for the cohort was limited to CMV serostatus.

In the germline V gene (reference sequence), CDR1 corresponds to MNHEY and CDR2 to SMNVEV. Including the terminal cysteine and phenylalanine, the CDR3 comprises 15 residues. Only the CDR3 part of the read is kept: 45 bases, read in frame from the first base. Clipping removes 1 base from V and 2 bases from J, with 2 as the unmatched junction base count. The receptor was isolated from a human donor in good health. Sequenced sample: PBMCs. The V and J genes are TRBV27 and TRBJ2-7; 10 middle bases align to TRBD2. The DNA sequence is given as TGTGCCAGCAGTTTATTAGCGGGGGGTCCCTACGAGCAGTACTTC. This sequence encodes CASSLLAGGPYEQYF.